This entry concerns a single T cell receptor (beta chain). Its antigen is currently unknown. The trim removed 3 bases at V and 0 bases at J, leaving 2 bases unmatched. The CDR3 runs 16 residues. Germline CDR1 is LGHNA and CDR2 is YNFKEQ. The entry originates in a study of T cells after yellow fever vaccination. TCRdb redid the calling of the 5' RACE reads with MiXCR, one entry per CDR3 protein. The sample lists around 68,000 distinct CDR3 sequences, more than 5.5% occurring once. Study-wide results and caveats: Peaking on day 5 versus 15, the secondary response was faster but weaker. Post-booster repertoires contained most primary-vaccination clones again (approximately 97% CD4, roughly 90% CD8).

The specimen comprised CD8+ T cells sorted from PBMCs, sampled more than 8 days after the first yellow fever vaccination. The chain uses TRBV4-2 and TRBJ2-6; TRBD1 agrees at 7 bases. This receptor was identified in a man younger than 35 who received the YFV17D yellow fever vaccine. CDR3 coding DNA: TGTGCCAGCAGCCAGGGACAGATCTCTGGGGCCAACGTCCTGACTTTC. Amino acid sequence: CASSQGQISGANVLTF.